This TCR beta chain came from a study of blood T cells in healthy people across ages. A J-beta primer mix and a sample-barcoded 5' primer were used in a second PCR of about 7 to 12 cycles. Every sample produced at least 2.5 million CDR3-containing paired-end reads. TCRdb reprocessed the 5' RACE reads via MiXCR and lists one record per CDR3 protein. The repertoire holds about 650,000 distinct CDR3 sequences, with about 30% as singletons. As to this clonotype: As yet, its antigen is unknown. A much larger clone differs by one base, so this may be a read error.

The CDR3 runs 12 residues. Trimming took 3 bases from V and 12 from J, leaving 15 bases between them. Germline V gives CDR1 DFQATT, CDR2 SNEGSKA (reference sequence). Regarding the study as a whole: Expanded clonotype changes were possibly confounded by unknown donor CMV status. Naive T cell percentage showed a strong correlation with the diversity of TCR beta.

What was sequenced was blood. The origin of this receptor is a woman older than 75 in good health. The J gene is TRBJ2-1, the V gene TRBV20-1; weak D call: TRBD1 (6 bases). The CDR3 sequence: CSARKGGSGQFF. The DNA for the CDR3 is TGCAGTGCTAGGAAAGGGGGTAGTGGGCAGTTCTTC.